This T cell receptor (beta chain) was identified during a study of prognosis after radiotherapy for stage I lung cancer. General study points: Post-treatment Shannon entropy following stereotactic body radiation therapy was lower among patients who developed distant metastases.

The authors amplified TCR beta CDR3 from genomic DNA using two-round multiplex PCR. Primers were specific to each TRBV and TRBJ gene in first-round PCR. TCRdb itself ran the multiplex PCR reads through MiXCR, one entry per CDR3 protein. The repertoire holds about 32,000 distinct CDR3 sequences, with 42% as singletons. This clonotype is medium-sized by share. The antigen is not known. The source was PBMCs, collected before or after stereotactic body radiation therapy (not recorded which). This clonotype was obtained from a donor at least 50 years old with non-small cell lung cancer.

CDR3 nucleotides: TGTGCCAGCAGTGAACTCGGGGTCCTTAACTATGGCTACACCTTC. Translating it yields CASSELGVLNYGYTF. The V and J genes are TRBV6-1 and TRBJ1-2, with D uncertain. The CDR3 consists of 15 residues. V was trimmed by 2 bases and J by 1 base, leaving 11 bases between them. The germline V gene encodes CDR1 MNHNS and CDR2 SASEGT.